These 21 T cell receptor beta chains share one sample of origin, sequenced in a study of blood T cell repertoires in COVID-19 (dated by TCRdb to the early 2020s). Library creation used the immunoSEQ multiplex PCR assay. Not all clones reach the TCRdb copy of this immuneACCESS table, which keeps in-frame sequences only. Checked studies attribute under half of the gap to unresolved V genes and leave the rest unexplained. Counted in this sample were about 250,000 clones; 70% to 90% of them appeared once. Clones ranked in the top ten supply around 3% of the sample. Sequencing used peripheral blood. The receptors were gathered from a man between 18 and 29 years old with active or convalescent COVID-19.

V is TRBV28 and J is TRBJ2-7; D is possibly TRBD1 (6 bases). V lost 5 bases, J lost 2 bases, and 13 bases lay in between. Per the germline V gene, CDR1 is MDHEN and CDR2 is SYDVKM. This CDR3 region has 14 residues. The CDR3 sequence: CASSPPDRTYEQYF. As DNA, the CDR3 is TGTGCCAGCAGTCCCCCGGACAGAACCTACGAGCAGTACTTC.

This chain connects TRBV18 to TRBJ1-2; 9 bases are a match to TRBD1. The germline CDR1 and CDR2 sequences are KGHSH and LQKENI. The length of the CDR3 is 14 residues. Losses at the gene ends were 6 bases for V and 2 bases for J; bases not matched to a gene: 4. This chain's CDR3 is CASSQGTGNYGYTF. CDR3 in DNA: TGTGCCAGCTCGCAAGGGACAGGGAACTATGGCTACACCTTC.

The rearrangement links TRBV28 to TRBJ2-5; 8 nucleotides line up with TRBD1. The CDR3 covers 14 residues. CDR1 and CDR2 (germline): MDHEN, SYDVKM. With 4 bases clipped from V and 5 bases from J, the junction kept 6 bases outside the gene matches. The CDR3 loop reads CASSSQGALETQYF. The CDR3 DNA follows: TGTGCCAGCAGTTCCCAGGGGGCGCTTGAGACCCAGTACTTC.

As DNA, the CDR3 is TGTGCCAGCAGCTTGCAGGACATCACTGAAGCTTTCTTT. The encoded protein is CASSLQDITEAFF. V is TRBV5-6 and J is TRBJ1-1; TRBD1 is a possible D gene (5 bases). Germline CDR1 SGHDT, CDR2 YYEEEE. The CDR3 extends over 13 amino acids. V gave up 1 base and J gave up 4 bases, with 8 bases separating them.

The V and J genes are TRBV19 and TRBJ1-2; D ambiguous. Looked up from germline, CDR1 is LNHDA and CDR2 is SQIVND (reference sequence). The length of the CDR3 is 14 residues. Trimming stripped 3 bases from V and 4 bases from J, with 12 bases between. The DNA of the CDR3 is TGTGCCAGTAGTATGTCTCCAGGTACCTATGGCTACACCTTC. It codes for CASSMSPGTYGYTF.

This clone was recorded once. V and J are TRBV28 and TRBJ1-5; D not resolved. CDR3 size: 16 residues. CDR1 and CDR2 (germline): MDHEN, SYDVKM. V was cut by 2 bases and J by 0 bases, with 11 bases left in between. CDR3 sequence reads: CASSLLTTYSNQPQHF. The CDR3, as DNA: TGTGCCAGCAGTTTACTGACAACTTATAGCAATCAGCCCCAGCATTTT.

The chain carries TRBV7-3 and TRBJ2-2; TRBD1 agrees at 7 bases. V was clipped by 2 bases and J by 6 bases; unmatched bases: 6. In germline, CDR1 is SGHTA, CDR2 FQGTGA. CDR3 length: 15 amino acids. CDR3 bases: TGTGCCAGCAGCTTATCGGACAGGACCTCCGGGGAGCTGTTTTTT. As protein: CASSLSDRTSGELFF.

This clone occurred once. The CDR3 nucleotides read TGTGCCAGTAGTCTATCGACAGGGGGGGGATACGAGCAGTACTTC. Translating it yields CASSLSTGGGYEQYF. The gene calls are TRBV19 and TRBJ2-7, with TRBD1 matching over 9 bases. V was clipped by 5 bases and J by 4 bases; unmatched bases: 9. CDR3 length: 15 amino acids. The germline V gene encodes CDR1 LNHDA and CDR2 SQIVND (reference sequence). Supplemented by reference TRBV19 and TRBJ2-7, the full variable domain reads DGGITQSPKYLFRKEGQNVTLSCEQNLNHDAMYWYRQDPGQGLRLIYYSQIVNDFQKGDIAEGYSVSREKKESFPLTVTSAQKNPTAFYLCASSLSTGGGYEQYFGPGTRLTVT.

This sequence joins TRBV19 and TRBJ2-7, with a weak D call TRBD1 (6 bases). Germline values: CDR1 LNHDA, CDR2 SQIVND (reference sequence). The CDR3 contains 15 residues. Trimming stripped 5 bases from V and 0 bases from J, with 14 bases between. CDR3 nucleotide sequence: TGTGCCAGTAGTCAAACCGGGACACCCTCCTACGAGCAGTACTTC. This encodes CASSQTGTPSYEQYF.

In its sample, this clone was seen once. The rearrangement links TRBV10-3 to TRBJ1-3; unclear D gene. The germline gives CDR1 ENHRY, CDR2 SYGVKD. The CDR3 is 13 residues long. V was trimmed by 0 bases and J by 7 bases, leaving 7 bases between them. DNA of the CDR3: TGTGCCATCAGTGAGTCGCCCGGGAACACCATATATTTT. Protein: CAISESPGNTIYF.

The chain has TRBV4-3 and TRBJ1-6; D not certain. CDR1 and CDR2 (germline): LGHNA, YSLEER. V gave up 8 bases and J gave up 0 bases, with 14 bases separating them. The CDR3 runs 16 residues. The CDR3 coding sequence is TGCGCCAGCGCCGCGACGGAGAGCTCCTATAATTCACCCCTCCACTTT. This gives the protein CASAATESSYNSPLHF.

The V call is TRBV24-1, the J call TRBJ2-1, with D unclear. The germline V gene has CDR1 KGHDR and CDR2 SFDVKD. CDR3 length: 14 amino acids. V was pared by 4 bases and J by 5 bases, with 11 bases between. CDR3 in amino acids: CATSDPRIHNEQFF. As DNA, the CDR3 is TGTGCCACCAGTGACCCTAGGATACACAATGAGCAGTTCTTC.

This chain joins TRBV29-1 and TRBJ2-3, with unresolved D. From germline, CDR1 is SQVTM and CDR2 ANQGSEA. Trimming shortened V by 6 bases and J by 0 bases, and 13 bases separated the two germline ends. This CDR3 is 14 amino acids long. DNA of the CDR3: TGCAGCGTACAAGGAGAGTTCAGCACAGATACGCAGTATTTT. It codes for CSVQGEFSTDTQYF.

This chain uses TRBV4-3 with TRBJ2-7, with 10 nucleotides matching TRBD2. With V trimmed by 1 base and J by 5 bases, 11 bases remained unmatched. This CDR3 has 17 amino acids. CDR1 is LGHNA and CDR2 is YSLEER in the germline V gene. DNA of the CDR3: TGCGCCAGCAGCCAAGGGCCAGCGGGAGGGAGAGATGACGAGCAGTACTTC. Protein product: CASSQGPAGGRDDEQYF.

This sequence joins TRBV9 and TRBJ2-3, with 9 nucleotides matching TRBD1. Losses at the gene ends were 3 bases for V and 5 bases for J; bases not matched to a gene: 10. The CDR3 spans 16 residues. Germline V gene lookup returns CDR1 SGDLS and CDR2 YYNGEE. This CDR3 reads CASSATGTGIIDTQYF. The CDR3 DNA sequence: TGTGCCAGCAGCGCCACCGGGACAGGGATAATAGATACGCAGTATTTT.

The rearrangement uses TRBV28 and TRBJ1-2; D gene unclear. The V end was cut by 6 bases, the J end by 4 bases, with 15 bases between. CDR1 is MDHEN, CDR2 SYDVKM, per germline. The CDR3 consists of 14 residues. The CDR3 nucleotides read TGTGCCAGCAGACCTACTAGGGTGGGCTATGGCTACACCTTC. It is translated as CASRPTRVGYGYTF.

This sequence joins TRBV5-6 and TRBJ2-5, with 7 bases matching TRBD2. From germline, CDR1 is SGHDT and CDR2 YYEEEE. V was clipped by 4 bases and J by 2 bases; unmatched bases: 14. The CDR3 extends over 17 amino acids. CDR3 DNA sequence: TGTGCCAGCAGCCTAGATCCCCTTCGGCGGGAGCAAGAGACCCAGTACTTC. Translation gives CASSLDPLRREQETQYF.

This sequence joins TRBV19 and TRBJ2-1; 8 bases are a match to TRBD2. There are 15 residues in the CDR3. The germline V gene encodes CDR1 LNHDA and CDR2 SQIVND (reference sequence). Trimming cost V 4 bases and J 4 bases; bases outside gene matches: 6. CDR3 sequence: CASSNREGPYNEQFF. In DNA form, the CDR3 reads TGTGCCAGTAGTAATCGGGAGGGCCCTTACAATGAGCAGTTCTTC.

This clone was seen only a few times. The gene calls are TRBV19 and TRBJ1-2, with D perhaps TRBD1 (5 bases). The germline V and J ends were trimmed by 4 bases and 4 bases, with 16 bases remaining between them. There are 15 residues in the CDR3. Germline-derived CDR1 and CDR2 are LNHDA and SQIVND (reference sequence). CDR3 sequence: CASSRTPTAIYGYTF. Written as DNA, the CDR3 is TGTGCCAGTAGTAGAACCCCGACAGCAATCTATGGCTACACCTTC.

A single count supports this clone. The chain combines TRBV19 with TRBJ1-1; D gene ambiguous. Trimming stripped 1 base from V and 1 base from J, with 10 bases between. This CDR3 has 15 amino acids. Germline CDR1 and CDR2: LNHDA and SQIVND (reference sequence). The CDR3 coding sequence is TGTGCCAGTAGTATAGGGGGAGCGGGGAACACTGAAGCTTTCTTT. Its protein is CASSIGGAGNTEAFF.

CDR3 region: CASSPGQSLSYNSPLHF. In DNA, the CDR3 is TGTGCCAGCAGCCCCGGACAGTCGTTATCCTATAATTCACCCCTCCACTTT. The chain links TRBV14 to TRBJ1-6; possible D gene TRBD1, 6 bases. The CDR3 spans 17 residues. Per germline, CDR1 SGHDN and CDR2 FVKESK. Trimming pared 4 bases from V and 1 base from J, leaving 14 bases between.